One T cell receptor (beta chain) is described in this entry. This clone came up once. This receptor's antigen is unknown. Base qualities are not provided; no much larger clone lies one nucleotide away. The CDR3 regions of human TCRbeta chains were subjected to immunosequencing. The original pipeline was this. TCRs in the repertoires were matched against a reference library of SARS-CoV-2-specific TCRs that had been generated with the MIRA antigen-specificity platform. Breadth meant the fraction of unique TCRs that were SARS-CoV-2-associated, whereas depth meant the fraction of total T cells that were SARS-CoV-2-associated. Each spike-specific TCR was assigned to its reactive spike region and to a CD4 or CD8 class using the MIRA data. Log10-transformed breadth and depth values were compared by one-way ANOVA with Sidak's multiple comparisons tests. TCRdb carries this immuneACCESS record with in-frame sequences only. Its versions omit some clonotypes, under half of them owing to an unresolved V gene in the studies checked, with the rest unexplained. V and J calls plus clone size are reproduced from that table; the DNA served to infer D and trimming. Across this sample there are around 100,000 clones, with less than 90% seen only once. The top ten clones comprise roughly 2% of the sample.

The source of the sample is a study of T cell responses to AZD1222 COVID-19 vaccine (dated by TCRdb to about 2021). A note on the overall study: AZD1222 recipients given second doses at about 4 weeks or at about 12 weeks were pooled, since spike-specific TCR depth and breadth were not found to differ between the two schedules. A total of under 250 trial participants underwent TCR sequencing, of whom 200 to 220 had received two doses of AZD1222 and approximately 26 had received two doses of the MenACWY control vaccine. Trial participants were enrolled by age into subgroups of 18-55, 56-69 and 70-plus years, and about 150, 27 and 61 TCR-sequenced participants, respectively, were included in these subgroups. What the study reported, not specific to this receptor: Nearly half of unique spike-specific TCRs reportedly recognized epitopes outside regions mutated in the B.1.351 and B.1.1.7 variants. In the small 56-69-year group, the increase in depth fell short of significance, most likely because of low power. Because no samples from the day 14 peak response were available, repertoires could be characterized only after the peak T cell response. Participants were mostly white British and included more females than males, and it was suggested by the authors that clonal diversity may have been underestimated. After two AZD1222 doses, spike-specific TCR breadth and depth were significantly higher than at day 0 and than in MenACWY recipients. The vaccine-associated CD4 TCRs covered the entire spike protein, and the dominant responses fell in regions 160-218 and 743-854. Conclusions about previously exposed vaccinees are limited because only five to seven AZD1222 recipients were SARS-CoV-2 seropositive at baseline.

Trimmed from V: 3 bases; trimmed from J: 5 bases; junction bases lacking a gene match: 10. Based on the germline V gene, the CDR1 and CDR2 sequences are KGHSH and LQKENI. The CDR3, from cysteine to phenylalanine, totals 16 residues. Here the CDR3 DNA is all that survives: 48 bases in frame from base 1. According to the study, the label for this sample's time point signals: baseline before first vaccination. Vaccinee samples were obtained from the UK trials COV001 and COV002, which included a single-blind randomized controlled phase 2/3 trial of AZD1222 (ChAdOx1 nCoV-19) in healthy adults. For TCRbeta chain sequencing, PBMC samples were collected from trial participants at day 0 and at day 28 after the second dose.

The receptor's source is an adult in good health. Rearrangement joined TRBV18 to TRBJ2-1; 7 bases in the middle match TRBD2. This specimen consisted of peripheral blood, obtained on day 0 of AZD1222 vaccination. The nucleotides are TGTGCCAGCTCACCGCTGTCTAGCGGAACAAACAATGAGCAGTTCTTC. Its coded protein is CASSPLSSGTNNEQFF.